Below are 19 T cell receptor beta chains sequenced from a single sample in a study of T cell responses to AZD1222 COVID-19 vaccine. The table came from immunoSEQ multiplex PCR; TCRdb's copy has only in-frame clones and leaves some out. The sample has approximately 130,000 clones; 70% to 90% are singletons. The sequenced sample was peripheral blood, obtained 28 days after the second AZD1222 dose. These receptors all come from an adult who received the AZD1222 COVID-19 vaccine.

This clone was seen once. This chain connects TRBV28 to TRBJ1-2; D not certain. With 5 bases removed from V and 0 bases from J, the gap between germline ends came to 4 bases. CDR1 is MDHEN, CDR2 SYDVKM, per germline. The CDR3 is 12 amino acids. DNA for the CDR3: TGTGCCAGCAGTCTCACTAACTATGGCTACACCTTC. Amino acids: CASSLTNYGYTF.

This chain connects TRBV7-9 to TRBJ1-1; D is undetermined. Trimming took off 2 bases at V and 5 bases at J, with 12 bases between the two ends. CDR3 length: 14 residues. The germline gives CDR1 SEHNR, CDR2 FQNEAQ (reference sequence). CDR3 bases: TGTGCCAGCAGCTTATTGAACAGTGAGACTGAAGCTTTCTTT. The encoded protein is CASSLLNSETEAFF.

The chain combines TRBV5-8 with TRBJ1-4; D unclear. CDR1 and CDR2 from the germline V gene are SGHTS and YDEGEE. The CDR3 is 14 residues long. V lost 0 bases, J lost 5 bases, and 8 bases lay in between. The CDR3 loop is CASSLEAENEKLFF. The CDR3 nucleotides read TGTGCCAGCAGCTTGGAGGCAGAAAATGAAAAACTGTTTTTT.

This clone has only a few counts. In DNA, the CDR3 is TGTGCCAGCAGCCTTGACAGGGGGGACTCCTACGAGCAGTACTTC. Translated: CASSLDRGDSYEQYF. The chain combines TRBV7-3 with TRBJ2-7; 9 bases are a match to TRBD1. CDR1 and CDR2 from the germline V gene are SGHTA and FQGTGA. This CDR3 comprises 15 residues. The trim removed 5 bases at V and 0 bases at J, leaving 5 bases unmatched.

This clone was detected only once. The chain recombines TRBV7-9 with TRBJ1-1, with 10 positions matching TRBD1. Germline V gives CDR1 SEHNR, CDR2 FQNEAQ (reference sequence). CDR3 size: 13 residues. The trim removed 5 bases at V and 4 bases at J, leaving 1 base unmatched. The CDR3 is CASSRTGGTEAFF. The CDR3 region has the DNA TGTGCCAGCAGCCGGACAGGGGGCACTGAAGCTTTCTTT.

The rearrangement links TRBV5-1 to TRBJ2-1; TRBD2 is a possible D gene (6 bases). Deletions cut 4 bases from V and 5 bases from J, with 13 bases between. The germline CDR1 and CDR2 sequences are SGHRS and YFSETQ. There are 14 residues in the CDR3. In DNA form, the CDR3 reads TGCGCCAGCAGCCGAGGGACTGGGGACAATGAGCAGTTCTTC. Protein: CASSRGTGDNEQFF.

The chain joins TRBV4-1 to TRBJ2-7; D is unclear. This CDR3 is built from 13 residues. Trimming removed 3 bases from V and 3 bases from J, with 9 bases in between. Germline-derived CDR1 and CDR2 are MGHRA and YSYEKL. CDR3 sequence: CASSHEPNYEQYF. CDR3 coding DNA: TGCGCCAGCAGCCATGAGCCAAACTACGAGCAGTACTTC.

The rearrangement uses TRBV2 and TRBJ1-6; weak D call: TRBD1 (6 bases). The CDR3 sequence is 16 residues long. V gave up 6 bases and J gave up 7 bases, with 19 bases separating them. The germline V gene encodes CDR1 SNHLY and CDR2 FYNNEI. CDR3 nucleotide sequence: TGTGCCAGCAGGAACCGACACTCAGGGGAGAATTCACCCCTCCACTTT. Translating it yields CASRNRHSGENSPLHF.

CDR3 residues: CASSTGQGAPPEAFF. The CDR3 bases are TGCGCCAGCAGCACGGGACAGGGGGCGCCTCCTGAAGCTTTCTTT. The J gene is TRBJ1-1, the V gene TRBV5-1; 12 nucleotides agree with TRBD1. Trimming took 4 bases from V and 6 from J; bases not matched to a gene: 7. The CDR3 contains 15 residues. Germline loops: CDR1 SGHRS, CDR2 YFSETQ.

The gene calls are TRBV19 and TRBJ2-1, with 16 nucleotides matching TRBD2. The germline CDR1 and CDR2 sequences are LNHDA and SQIVND (reference sequence). The junction had 11 bases not matched to a gene; V was cut back by 10 bases and J by 2 bases. The CDR3 extends over 18 amino acids. The CDR3 DNA sequence: TGTGCCACAAGCCCGGGACTAGCGGGGGGGAACACCTACAATGAGCAGTTCTTC. Protein sequence: CATSPGLAGGNTYNEQFF.

The chain joins TRBV11-2 to TRBJ1-2, with D possibly TRBD1 on 5 matching bases. The V end was cut by 3 bases, the J end by 4 bases, with 15 bases between. The CDR3 loop spans 15 amino acids. The germline CDR1 and CDR2 sequences are SGHAT and FQNNGV. CDR3 sequence (DNA): TGTGCCAGCAGCTTGGGCCGGGGCTCCCCCTATGGCTACACCTTC. This encodes CASSLGRGSPYGYTF.

This clone appeared a single time. V usage is TRBV12-3 or TRBV12-4 and J usage is TRBJ1-2; 7 nucleotides agree with TRBD1. There are 13 residues in the CDR3. The junction had 7 bases not matched to a gene; V was cut back by 8 bases and J by 4 bases. The CDR3 region is CASWVQGLYGYTF. CDR3 nucleotide sequence: TGTGCCAGCTGGGTACAGGGGCTCTATGGCTACACCTTC.

The V and J genes are TRBV5-1 and TRBJ1-6, with TRBD1 matching 10 bases. This CDR3 has 14 residues. The germline V gene has CDR1 SGHRS and CDR2 YFSETQ. J was trimmed by 10 bases and V by 5 bases; bases with no gene match: 6. This CDR3 reads CASRPGTGESPLHF. In DNA, the CDR3 is TGCGCCAGCAGGCCCGGGACAGGGGAATCACCCCTCCACTTT.

In its sample, this clone was seen once. The chain recombines TRBV5-4 with TRBJ2-4; TRBD1 aligns across 9 bases. Trimming removed 2 bases from V and 4 bases from J; junction bases left unmatched: 1. The germline gives CDR1 SGHNT, CDR2 YYREEE (reference sequence). The CDR3 totals 14 residues. CDR3 region: CASSLGQGKNIQYF. In DNA, the CDR3 is TGTGCCAGCAGCTTAGGACAGGGGAAAAACATTCAGTACTTC.

The chain couples TRBV4-1 to TRBJ1-5, with TRBD1 as a possible D gene (5 bases). V shed 0 bases and J shed 7 bases, with 13 bases lying between them. Per germline, CDR1 MGHRA and CDR2 YSYEKL. The CDR3 loop spans 15 amino acids. The CDR3 region is CASSQERQGGQPQHF. The CDR3 DNA reads as TGCGCCAGCAGCCAAGAACGGCAGGGTGGGCAGCCCCAGCATTTT.

This clone was detected once. The chain uses TRBV30 and TRBJ1-2; D gene uncertain. Germline V gene sequence: CDR1 GTSNPN, CDR2 SVGIG (reference sequence). The V end was cut by 0 bases, the J end by 8 bases, with 7 bases between. CDR3 length: 11 residues. DNA of the CDR3: TGTGCCTGGAGTGTTAACTGGGGCTACACCTTC. This encodes CAWSVNWGYTF.

The rearrangement uses TRBV27 and TRBJ1-2; TRBD1 matches 9 bases. With 4 bases clipped from V and 3 bases from J, the junction kept 3 bases outside the gene matches. Germline CDR1 is MNHEY and CDR2 is SMNVEV (reference sequence). The CDR3 loop spans 14 amino acids. CDR3 protein: CASSSGQGHYGYTF. The CDR3 DNA sequence: TGTGCCAGCAGTTCGGGACAGGGCCACTATGGCTACACCTTC.

The chain combines TRBV5-1 with TRBJ1-1; TRBD1 matches at 8 bases. The CDR3 extends over 17 amino acids. CDR1 SGHRS and CDR2 YFSETQ come from the germline V gene. The J segment lost 0 bases and the V segment lost 1 base, leaving 8 bases of the junction unmatched. In DNA form, the CDR3 reads TGCGCCAGCAGCTTGTGGACAGGGAGAGGAGTGAACACTGAAGCTTTCTTT. This codes for CASSLWTGRGVNTEAFF.

V is TRBV5-4 and J is TRBJ1-4; D possibly corresponds to TRBD1 (5 bases). The CDR3 consists of 13 residues. V was trimmed by 4 bases and J by 10 bases, leaving 14 bases between them. The germline CDR1 and CDR2 sequences are SGHNT and YYREEE (reference sequence). The CDR3 sequence: CASSIDQGVKLFF. The DNA of the CDR3 is TGTGCCAGCAGCATTGACCAGGGCGTAAAACTGTTTTTT. The full variable domain, in which reference TRBV5-4 and TRBJ1-4 provide the parts outside the CDR3, is ETGVTQSPTHLIKTRGQQVTLRCSSQSGHNTVSWYQQALGQGPQFIFQYYREEENGRGNFPPRFSGLQFPNYSSELNVNALELDDSALYLCASSIDQGVKLFFGSGTQLSVL.